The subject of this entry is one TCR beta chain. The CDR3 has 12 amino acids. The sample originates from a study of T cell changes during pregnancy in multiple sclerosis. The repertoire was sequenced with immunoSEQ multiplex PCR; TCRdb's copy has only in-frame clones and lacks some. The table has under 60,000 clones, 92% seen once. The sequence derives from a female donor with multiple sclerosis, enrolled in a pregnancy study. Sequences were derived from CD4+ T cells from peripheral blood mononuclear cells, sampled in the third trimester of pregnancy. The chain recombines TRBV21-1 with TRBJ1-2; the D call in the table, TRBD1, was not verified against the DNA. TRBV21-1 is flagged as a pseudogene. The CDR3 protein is CASSKQGRGYTF. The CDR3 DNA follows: TGTGCCAGCAGCAAACAGGGAAGGGGCTACACCTTC.